The 28 T cell receptor beta chains reported below all come from one sample, sequenced in a study of blood T cell repertoires in COVID-19. Profiling relied on immunoSEQ multiplex PCR, and the TCRdb table lists in-frame clones only, not all of them. This table holds about 81,000 clones, around nine tenths found once. Sequences were obtained from peripheral blood. These receptors originate from a man between 70 and 80 years old with active or convalescent COVID-19.

The genes are TRBV24-1 and TRBJ2-5, with 12 bases that match TRBD1. V shed 4 bases and J 5 bases; nucleotides not matched to a gene: 4. The V gene's germline CDR1 is KGHDR and CDR2 SFDVKD. The CDR3 consists of 15 residues. DNA for the CDR3: TGTGCCACCAGTGAGGGACAGGGGGCAGGCGAGACCCAGTACTTC. Protein sequence: CATSEGQGAGETQYF.

The chain combines TRBV5-1 with TRBJ1-2, with D maybe TRBD1 (6 bases). Germline V gene lookup returns CDR1 SGHRS and CDR2 YFSETQ. Trimming cost V 4 bases and J 5 bases, with 12 bases left between them. This CDR3 is 13 amino acids long. Here the CDR3 reads CASSPGTLYGYTF. The CDR3 bases are TGCGCCAGCAGCCCGGGGACATTATATGGCTACACCTTC.

The chain carries TRBV11-2 and TRBJ1-6, with TRBD1 identical over 7 bases. The CDR3 is 19 residues long. V shed 4 bases, J shed 9 bases, and the junction held 21 bases outside the gene matches. Germline V gene sequence: CDR1 SGHAT, CDR2 FQNNGV. The CDR3: CASSSPTPKGANRASPLHF. In nucleotides, the CDR3 is TGTGCCAGCAGCTCGCCCACCCCCAAGGGGGCCAACCGGGCTTCACCCCTCCACTTT.

This sequence joins TRBV7-9 and TRBJ1-1; D is perhaps TRBD1 (5 bases). Looked up from germline, CDR1 is SEHNR and CDR2 is FQNEAQ (reference sequence). V lost 1 base and J lost 4, with 13 bases in between. The CDR3 is 15 residues long. The CDR3 nucleotides are TGTGCCAGCAGCTTAGAAAGTTCCGGGGGCACTGAAGCTTTCTTT. It codes for CASSLESSGGTEAFF.

Only one count was recorded for this clone. The chain carries TRBV7-2 and TRBJ1-2; 9 positions agree with TRBD1. The germline CDR1 and CDR2 sequences are SGHTA and FQGNSA. With 5 bases clipped from V and 3 bases from J, the junction kept 7 bases outside the gene matches. This CDR3 is built from 15 residues. CDR3 amino acids: CASSPPGQGYYGYTF. The CDR3 DNA is TGTGCCAGCAGCCCCCCGGGACAGGGTTACTATGGCTACACCTTC.

The chain is built from TRBV9 and TRBJ1-2, with 7 bases fitting TRBD1. Germline CDR1 is SGDLS and CDR2 is YYNGEE. The CDR3 is 13 residues long. Losses at the gene ends were 4 bases for V and 7 bases for J; bases not matched to a gene: 7. The DNA for the CDR3 is TGTGCCAGCAGCTCACAACGGGACAGTGGCTACACCTTC. As protein: CASSSQRDSGYTF.

The sample holds one count of this clone. The rearrangement uses TRBV7-3 and TRBJ2-3, with TRBD1 matching over 7 bases. Germline-derived CDR1 and CDR2 are SGHTA and FQGTGA. V was pared by 5 bases and J by 1 base, with 3 bases of the junction left unmatched. The CDR3 covers 14 residues. The CDR3: CASSLDRGTDTQYF. The CDR3 coding sequence is TGTGCCAGCAGCCTAGACAGGGGCACAGATACGCAGTATTTT.

The V call is TRBV12-3 or TRBV12-4, the J call TRBJ1-2, with D uncertain. Trimming took 6 bases from V and 2 from J, leaving 7 bases between them. The CDR3 extends over 12 amino acids. The CDR3 DNA follows: TGTGCCAGCAGCCACAGAAACTATGGCTACACCTTC. This translates into CASSHRNYGYTF.

In this sample, this clone turned up once. The chain uses TRBV5-1 and TRBJ2-5; 8 bases align to TRBD1. The V gene's germline CDR1 is SGHRS and CDR2 YFSETQ. CDR3 length: 17 residues. The junction had 7 bases not matched to a gene; V was cut back by 0 bases and J by 0 bases. The CDR3 DNA sequence: TGCGCCAGCAGCTTGGGTAGGCGGGACAGGTACCAAGAGACCCAGTACTTC. Protein product: CASSLGRRDRYQETQYF.

This clone was observed once. This rearrangement joins TRBV6-6 to TRBJ1-2; the match to TRBD1 covers 9 bases. The CDR3 has 13 residues. Per the germline V gene, CDR1 is MNHNY and CDR2 is SVGAGI (reference sequence). Unmatched junction bases numbered 7, after V lost 7 bases and J lost 7 bases. CDR3 DNA sequence: TGTGCCAGCAAAGGACAGGGGTCGGTTGGCTACACCTTC. Amino acids: CASKGQGSVGYTF.

Here the CDR3 DNA reads TGTGCCAGCAGCTTTCTAAGAGGAGATACGCAGTATTTT. This sequence encodes CASSFLRGDTQYF. This rearrangement joins TRBV7-8 to TRBJ2-3, with no clear D. Trimming removed 3 bases at V and 5 bases at J, with 9 bases between. Germline V gives CDR1 SGHVS, CDR2 FQNEAQ. This CDR3 is 13 amino acids long.

The V and J genes are TRBV11-3 and TRBJ2-1; D unresolved. CDR3 length equals 13 residues. V lost 0 bases and J 10 bases, leaving 10 bases between the germline ends. Germline-derived CDR1 and CDR2 are SGHNT and YENEEA. The CDR3: CASSLDQDTEQFF. The CDR3 nucleotides are TGTGCCAGCAGCTTAGATCAAGACACCGAGCAGTTCTTC.

V and J are TRBV28 and TRBJ1-6; 8 positions agree with TRBD1. The CDR3 runs 14 residues. V was clipped by 5 bases and J by 7 bases; unmatched bases: 4. Germline values: CDR1 MDHEN, CDR2 SYDVKM. The CDR3 nucleotides read TGTGCCAGCAGTACGGGACAGGACAATTCACCCCTCCACTTT. This translates into CASSTGQDNSPLHF.

The rearrangement links TRBV5-1 to TRBJ1-4, with D possibly being TRBD1 (5 bases). Trimming took 0 bases from V and 8 from J, leaving 14 bases between them. The CDR3 has 15 amino acids. Germline values: CDR1 SGHRS, CDR2 YFSETQ. CDR3 region: CASSLEGATWEKLFF. In DNA, the CDR3 is TGCGCCAGCAGCTTGGAAGGGGCTACATGGGAAAAACTGTTTTTT. Full variable domain (remainder filled in from reference TRBV5-1 and TRBJ1-4): KAGVTQTPRYLIKTRGQQVTLSCSPISGHRSVSWYQQTPGQGLQFLFEYFSETQRNKGNFPGRFSGRQFSNSRSEMNVSTLELGDSALYLCASSLEGATWEKLFFGSGTQLSVL.

This chain links TRBV19 with TRBJ1-6; unclear D gene. The CDR3 contains 14 residues. V lost 5 bases, J lost 7 bases, and 12 bases lay in between. Germline CDR1 LNHDA, CDR2 SQIVND (reference sequence). In DNA form, the CDR3 reads TGTGCCAGTAGTCCGCCCGTGAGCAATTCACCCCTCCACTTT. It translates to CASSPPVSNSPLHF.

J is TRBJ1-1 and V is TRBV24-1; 7 bases are a match to TRBD1. The junction had 5 bases not matched to a gene; V was cut back by 0 bases and J by 11 bases. Germline values: CDR1 KGHDR, CDR2 SFDVKD. This CDR3 has 13 amino acids. CDR3 residues: CATSDLEGARAFF. In DNA, the CDR3 is TGTGCCACCAGTGATTTGGAGGGGGCGAGGGCTTTCTTT.

The J gene is TRBJ2-1, the V gene TRBV9; the D gene is possibly TRBD1 (8 bases). Germline V lookup: CDR1 SGDLS, CDR2 YYNGEE. This CDR3 is built from 17 residues. V dropped 5 bases and J dropped 0 bases, with 18 bases sitting between them. The CDR3: CASSKQGGTSSYNEQFF. In DNA form, the CDR3 reads TGTGCCAGCAGTAAACAGGGGGGGACGAGCTCCTACAATGAGCAGTTCTTC.

V gene TRBV7-8 combines with J gene TRBJ1-2; no clear D. The CDR3 spans 14 residues. V was shortened by 5 bases and J by 4 bases, with 14 bases between the two germline ends. CDR1 SGHVS and CDR2 FQNEAQ come from the germline V gene. CDR3 loop: CASSPLEVGYGYTF. In DNA, the CDR3 is TGTGCCAGCAGCCCTCTGGAGGTTGGCTATGGCTACACCTTC. The complete variable domain, with remaining parts taken from reference TRBV7-8 and TRBJ1-2, reads GAGVSQSPRYKVAKRGQDVALRCDPISGHVSLFWYQQALGQGPEFLTYFQNEAQLDKSGLPSDRFFAERPEGSVSTLKIQRTQQEDSAVYLCASSPLEVGYGYTFGSGTRLTVV.

V and J are TRBV5-1 and TRBJ1-3, with D uncertain. Trimming removed 4 bases at V and 0 bases at J, with 14 bases between. The CDR3 has 16 amino acids. Germline CDR1 and CDR2: SGHRS and YFSETQ. The CDR3 nucleotides read TGCGCCAGCAGCGAGGGTGGCAGAAGCTCTGGAAACACCATATATTTT. Translation: CASSEGGRSSGNTIYF.

The rearrangement links TRBV7-2 to TRBJ2-3, with 8 positions matching TRBD2. V gave up 2 bases and J gave up 7 bases; unmatched junction bases: 8. The CDR3 spans 15 residues. Germline CDR1 is SGHTA and CDR2 is FQGNSA. CDR3 sequence: CASSLSLAGAYTQYF. The CDR3 DNA follows: TGTGCCAGCAGCTTATCCCTAGCGGGCGCTTATACGCAGTATTTT.

The V and J genes are TRBV6-6 and TRBJ2-1, with 9 bases matching TRBD1. CDR1 and CDR2 (germline): MNHNY, SVGAGI (reference sequence). V lost 6 bases, J lost 7 bases, and 7 bases stayed unmatched. CDR3 length equals 14 residues. CDR3 sequence (DNA): TGTGCCAGCAGACCGGGGACAGGGATAAATGAGCAGTTCTTC. It is translated as CASRPGTGINEQFF.

The rearrangement uses TRBV19 and TRBJ1-5; D might be TRBD1 (5 bases). Trimming took off 4 bases at V and 3 bases at J, with 16 bases between the two ends. This CDR3 is built from 16 residues. Germline values: CDR1 LNHDA, CDR2 SQIVND (reference sequence). The CDR3 DNA follows: TGTGCCAGTAGTAGGGGTGGGGAGGGGATCAATCAGCCCCAGCATTTT. This sequence encodes CASSRGGEGINQPQHF.

The rearrangement joins TRBV18 to TRBJ2-7; D is possibly TRBD2 (6 bases). V gave up 3 bases and J gave up 6 bases, with 18 bases separating them. The V gene's germline CDR1 is KGHSH and CDR2 LQKENI. CDR3 length: 15 residues. CDR3 coding DNA: TGTGCCAGCTCACCCCCTATGGGGGGAGATTCCGAGCAGTACTTC. This codes for CASSPPMGGDSEQYF.

V usage is TRBV5-1 and J usage is TRBJ1-6; the D gene is possibly TRBD1 (5 bases). This CDR3 has 14 amino acids. Germline-derived CDR1 and CDR2 are SGHRS and YFSETQ. The ends were cut back, 5 bases at V and 7 bases at J, with 13 bases in the middle. This CDR3 is CASSGAQINSPLHF. For the CDR3, the DNA is TGCGCCAGCAGTGGGGCCCAAATAAATTCACCCCTCCACTTT.

The chain carries TRBV9 and TRBJ1-6, with D tentatively TRBD1 (6 bases). The germline V gene encodes CDR1 SGDLS and CDR2 YYNGEE. Trimming took 3 bases from V and 0 from J, leaving 13 bases between them. CDR3 length: 17 residues. As DNA, the CDR3 is TGTGCCAGCAGCGAACTAACAGGGAGCTCCTATAATTCACCCCTCCACTTT. Its translation is CASSELTGSSYNSPLHF.

The CDR3 DNA reads as TGTGCCAGCAGCTTGTATTTGGCCAGAACGGGGGAGACCCAGTACTTC. The encoded protein is CASSLYLARTGETQYF. The gene calls are TRBV5-8 and TRBJ2-5; the D gene is possibly TRBD2 (5 bases). The V gene lost 1 base and the J gene lost 5 bases, with 18 bases spanning the gap. Germline CDR1 and CDR2: SGHTS and YDEGEE. The CDR3 consists of 16 residues.

The chain combines TRBV7-6 with TRBJ2-3, with 8 positions matching TRBD2. CDR1 is SGHVS and CDR2 is FNYEAQ in the germline V gene. V shed 5 bases, J shed 4 bases, and the junction held 5 bases outside the gene matches. The CDR3 runs to 14 residues. This CDR3 is CASSLRTSPDTQYF. The CDR3, as DNA: TGTGCCAGCAGCCTACGGACTAGCCCAGATACGCAGTATTTT.

On this clone itself: Germline and junction disagree at one end, which may indicate a read error. The chain recombines TRBV6-6 with TRBJ1-4, with 9 bases matching TRBD1. Germline CDR1 reads MNHNY; CDR2 reads SVGAGI (reference sequence). CDR3 size: 14 residues. CDR3 sequence reads: CASSSGQGNEKLFF. For the CDR3, the DNA is TGCGCCAGCAGTTCCGGACAGGGGAATGAAAAACTGTTTTTT.